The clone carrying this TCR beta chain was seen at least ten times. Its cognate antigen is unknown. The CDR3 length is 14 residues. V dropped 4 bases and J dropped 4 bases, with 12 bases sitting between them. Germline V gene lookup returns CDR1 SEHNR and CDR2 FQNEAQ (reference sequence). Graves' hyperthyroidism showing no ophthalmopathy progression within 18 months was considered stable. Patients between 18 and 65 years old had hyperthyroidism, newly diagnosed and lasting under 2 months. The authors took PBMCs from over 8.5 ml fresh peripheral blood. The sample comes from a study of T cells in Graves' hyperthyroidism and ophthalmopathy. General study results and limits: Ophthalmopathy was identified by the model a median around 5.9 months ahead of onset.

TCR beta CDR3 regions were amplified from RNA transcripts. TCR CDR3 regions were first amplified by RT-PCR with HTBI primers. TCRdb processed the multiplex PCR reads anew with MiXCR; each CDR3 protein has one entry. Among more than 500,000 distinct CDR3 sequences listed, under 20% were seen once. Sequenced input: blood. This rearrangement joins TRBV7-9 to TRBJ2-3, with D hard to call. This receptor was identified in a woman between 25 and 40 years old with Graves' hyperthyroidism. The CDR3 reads CASSSRERADTQYF. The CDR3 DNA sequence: TGTGCCAGCAGCTCGAGAGAACGAGCAGATACGCAGTATTTT. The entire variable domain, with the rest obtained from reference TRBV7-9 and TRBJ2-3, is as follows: DTGVSQNPRHKITKRGQNVTFRCDPISEHNRLYWYRQTLGQGPEFLTYFQNEAQLEKSRLLSDRFSAERPKGSFSTLEIQRTEQGDSAMYLCASSSRERADTQYFGPGTRLTVL.